These 9 T cell receptor beta chains originate from one sample sequenced in a study of beta chain features in type 1 diabetes. TCRB transcripts that were expressed got sequenced, as all of the isolated RNA had been reverse transcribed. Assay: immunoSEQ multiplex PCR; the TCRdb copy retains only in-frame clones and omits some. The sample includes about 700,000 clones, 13% of them seen just once. Study-wide results and caveats: In all four CD4+ subsets, TCRB CDR3 length was significantly, moderately reduced in type 1 diabetes.

No antigen has been identified for these receptors. Input material: naive CD4+ T cells from blood. The origin of the receptors is a young man with type 1 diabetes.

The rearrangement uses TRBV6-5 and TRBJ2-3; 7 bases are shared with TRBD2. This CDR3 comprises 12 residues. J gave up 9 bases and V 7 bases, and 7 bases lay outside the gene matches. Germline values: CDR1 MNHEY, CDR2 SVGAGI. The CDR3 nucleotides read TGTGCCAGCACCCCGCTGGGGGGGACGCAGTATTTT. Protein: CASTPLGGTQYF.

The chain recombines TRBV15 with TRBJ1-1; D may be TRBD1 (5 bases). The germline V gene has CDR1 LNHNV and CDR2 YYDKDF (reference sequence). The CDR3 extends over 16 amino acids. V was trimmed by 0 bases and J by 5 bases, leaving 16 bases between them. CDR3 sequence reads: CATSRDPAGPGTEAFF. As DNA, the CDR3 is TGTGCCACCAGCAGAGATCCCGCGGGTCCAGGGACTGAAGCTTTCTTT.

As regards this clone: The same CDR3 also results from other DNA sequences found in this sample. The J gene is TRBJ1-1, the V gene TRBV7-2, with 7 positions matching TRBD1. The germline V gene has CDR1 SGHTA and CDR2 FQGNSA. CDR3 length: 14 residues. With V trimmed by 3 bases and J by 2 bases, 3 bases remained unmatched. This CDR3 reads CASSFRQGNTEAFF. CDR3 coding DNA: TGTGCCAGCAGCTTTCGACAGGGTAACACTGAAGCTTTCTTT.

The CDR3, as DNA: TGTGCCAGCACTCCCGGGGCGGAGTATGACTACGAGCAGTACTTC. It is translated as CASTPGAEYDYEQYF. The chain combines TRBV7-8 with TRBJ2-7; D may match TRBD1 or TRBD2 (5 bases each). Trimming cost V 7 bases and J 3 bases, with 19 bases left between them. The CDR3 is made up of 15 amino acids. Looked up from germline, CDR1 is SGHVS and CDR2 is FQNEAQ.

This clone was observed a few times. V is TRBV6-1 and J is TRBJ1-2; maybe TRBD1 (5 bases). CDR3 length equals 14 residues. Trimming removed 7 bases at V and 2 bases at J, with 14 bases between. Germline values: CDR1 MNHNS, CDR2 SASEGT. The CDR3 is CASIRIGANYGYTF. The CDR3 DNA sequence: TGTGCCAGCATTAGAATTGGGGCCAACTATGGCTACACCTTC.

This clone appeared a few times. The chain recombines TRBV28 with TRBJ2-5; tentative D call: TRBD2 (5 bases). Trimming cost V 6 bases and J 3 bases, with 11 bases left between them. This CDR3 has 13 amino acids. CDR1 is MDHEN, CDR2 SYDVKM, per germline. DNA for the CDR3: TGTGCCAGCAGAAAACGGGGAGAAGAGACCCAGTACTTC. Amino acids: CASRKRGEETQYF. The complete variable domain, with remaining parts taken from reference TRBV28 and TRBJ2-5, reads DVKVTQSSRYLVKRTGEKVFLECVQDMDHENMFWYRQDPGLGLRLIYFSYDVKMKEKGDIPEGYSVSREKKERFSLILESASTNQTSMYLCASRKRGEETQYFGPGTRLLVL.

In this sample, this clone turned up a few times. V usage is TRBV5-4 and J usage is TRBJ1-4, with D unresolved. Trimming took 4 bases from V and 6 from J, leaving 10 bases between them. The CDR3 totals 13 residues. Germline CDR1 is SGHNT and CDR2 is YYREEE (reference sequence). CDR3 DNA: TGTGCCAGCAGCCTCCGGGGTGATGAAAAACTGTTTTTT. Amino acid sequence: CASSLRGDEKLFF. The variable domain in full, with the rest retrieved from reference TRBV5-4 and TRBJ1-4, is ETGVTQSPTHLIKTRGQQVTLRCSSQSGHNTVSWYQQALGQGPQFIFQYYREEENGRGNFPPRFSGLQFPNYSSELNVNALELDDSALYLCASSLRGDEKLFFGSGTQLSVL.

The chain recombines TRBV27 with TRBJ2-7; D is possibly TRBD1 (6 bases). The CDR3 has 16 residues. V gave up 5 bases and J gave up 0 bases, with 17 bases separating them. From germline, CDR1 is MNHEY and CDR2 SMNVEV (reference sequence). CDR3 DNA sequence: TGTGCCAGCAGTCCCAAGGACAGCCTAGTCTCCTACGAGCAGTACTTC. Its protein is CASSPKDSLVSYEQYF.

Only a few counts were recorded for this clone. The genes are TRBV28 and TRBJ2-7, with 8 bases lining up with TRBD1. The CDR3 length is 15 residues. Germline CDR1 reads MDHEN; CDR2 reads SYDVKM. Trimming cost V 4 bases and J 1 base; bases outside gene matches: 6. The CDR3 region has the DNA TGTGCCAGCAGTTCCGACAGGGGATTTTCCTACGAGCAGTACTTC. This translates into CASSSDRGFSYEQYF.